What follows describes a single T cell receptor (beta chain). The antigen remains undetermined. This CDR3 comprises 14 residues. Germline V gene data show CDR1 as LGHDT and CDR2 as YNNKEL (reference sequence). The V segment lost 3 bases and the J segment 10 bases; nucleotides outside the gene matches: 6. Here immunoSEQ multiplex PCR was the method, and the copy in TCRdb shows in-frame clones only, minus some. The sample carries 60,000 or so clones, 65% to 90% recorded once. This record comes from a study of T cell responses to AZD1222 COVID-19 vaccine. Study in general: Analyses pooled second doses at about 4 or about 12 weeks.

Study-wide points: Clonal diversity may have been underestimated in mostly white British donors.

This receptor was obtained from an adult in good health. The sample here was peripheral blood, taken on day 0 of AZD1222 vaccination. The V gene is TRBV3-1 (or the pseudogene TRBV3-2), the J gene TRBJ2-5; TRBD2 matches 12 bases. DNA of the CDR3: TGTGCCAGCAGCCATCTTCGGACTAGCGGGATCCAGTACTTC. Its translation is CASSHLRTSGIQYF.